Reported below is one T cell receptor beta chain. Assay used: immunoSEQ multiplex PCR; TCRdb lists only in-frame clones, some missing. The sample yields about 35,000 clones, approximately 70% seen once. The CDR3 consists of 14 residues. Germline V gene data show CDR1 as SNHLY and CDR2 as FYNNEI. V was pared by 3 bases and J by 7 bases, with 15 bases between. This record belongs to a study of monozygotic twins with cystic fibrosis. The V call is TRBV2, the J call TRBJ2-5, with D possibly matching TRBD2 (6 bases). What was sequenced was blood. The TCR comes from a girl aged 10-17 years with cystic fibrosis. As DNA, the CDR3 is TGTGCCAGCAGTGAGGTCCCTAGCGAGGGGACCCAGTACTTC. This encodes CASSEVPSEGTQYF.